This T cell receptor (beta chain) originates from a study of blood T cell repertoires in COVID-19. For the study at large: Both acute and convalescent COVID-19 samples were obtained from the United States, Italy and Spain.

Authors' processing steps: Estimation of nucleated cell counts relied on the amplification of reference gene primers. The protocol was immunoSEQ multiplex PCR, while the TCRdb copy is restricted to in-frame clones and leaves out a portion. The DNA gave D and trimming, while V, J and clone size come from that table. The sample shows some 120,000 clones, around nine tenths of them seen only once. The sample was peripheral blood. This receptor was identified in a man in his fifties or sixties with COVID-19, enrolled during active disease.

The CDR3 coding sequence is TGTGCCAGCATTCCAGGGCCCACAGGGGTTAACACTGAAGCTTTCTTT. It yields the protein CASIPGPTGVNTEAFF. The rearrangement uses TRBV27 and TRBJ1-1; 7 nucleotides match TRBD1. The junction had 13 bases not matched to a gene; V was cut back by 7 bases and J by 2 bases. Germline V gene data show CDR1 as MNHEY and CDR2 as SMNVEV (reference sequence). The CDR3 sequence is 16 residues long.